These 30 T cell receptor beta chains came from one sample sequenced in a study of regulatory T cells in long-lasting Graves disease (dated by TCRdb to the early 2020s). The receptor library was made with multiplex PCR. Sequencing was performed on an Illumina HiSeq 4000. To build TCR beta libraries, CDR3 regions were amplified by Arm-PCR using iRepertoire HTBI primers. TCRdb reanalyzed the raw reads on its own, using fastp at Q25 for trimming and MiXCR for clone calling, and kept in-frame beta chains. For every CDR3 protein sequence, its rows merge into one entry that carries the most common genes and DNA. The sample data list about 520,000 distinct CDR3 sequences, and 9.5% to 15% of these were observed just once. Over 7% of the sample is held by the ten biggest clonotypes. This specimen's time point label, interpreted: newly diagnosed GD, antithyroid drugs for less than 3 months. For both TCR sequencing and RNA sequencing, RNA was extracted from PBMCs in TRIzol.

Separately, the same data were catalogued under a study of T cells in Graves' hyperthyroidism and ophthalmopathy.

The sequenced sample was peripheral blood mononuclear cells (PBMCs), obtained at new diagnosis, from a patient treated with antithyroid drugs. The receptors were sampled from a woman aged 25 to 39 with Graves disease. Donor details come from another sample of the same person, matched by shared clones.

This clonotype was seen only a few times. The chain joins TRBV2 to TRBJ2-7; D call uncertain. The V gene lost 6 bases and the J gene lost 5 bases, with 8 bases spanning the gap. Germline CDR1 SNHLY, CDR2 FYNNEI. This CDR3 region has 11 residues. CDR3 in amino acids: CASSPSDEQYF. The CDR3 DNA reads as TGTGCCAGCAGCCCCTCGGACGAGCAGTACTTC.

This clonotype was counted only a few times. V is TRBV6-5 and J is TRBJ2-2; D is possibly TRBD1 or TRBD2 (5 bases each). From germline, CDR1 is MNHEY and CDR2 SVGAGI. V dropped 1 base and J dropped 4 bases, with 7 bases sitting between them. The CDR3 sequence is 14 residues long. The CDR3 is CASSYLGTTGELFF. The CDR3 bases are TGTGCCAGCAGTTACTTAGGGACCACCGGGGAGCTGTTTTTT.

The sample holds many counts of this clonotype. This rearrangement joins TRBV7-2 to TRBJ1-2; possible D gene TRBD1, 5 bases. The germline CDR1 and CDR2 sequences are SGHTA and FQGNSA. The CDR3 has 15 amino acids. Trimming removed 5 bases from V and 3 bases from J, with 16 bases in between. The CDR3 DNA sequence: TGTGCCAGCAGCCACGAATGGGCAGGGCACTATGGCTACACCTTC. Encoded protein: CASSHEWAGHYGYTF.

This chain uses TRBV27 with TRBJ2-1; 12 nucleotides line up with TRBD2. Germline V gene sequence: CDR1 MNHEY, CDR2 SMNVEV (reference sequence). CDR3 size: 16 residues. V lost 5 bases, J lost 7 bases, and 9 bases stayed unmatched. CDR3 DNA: TGTGCCAGCAGTGTCCTAGCGGGAGGGCCAAGGAATGAGCAGTTCTTC. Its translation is CASSVLAGGPRNEQFF.

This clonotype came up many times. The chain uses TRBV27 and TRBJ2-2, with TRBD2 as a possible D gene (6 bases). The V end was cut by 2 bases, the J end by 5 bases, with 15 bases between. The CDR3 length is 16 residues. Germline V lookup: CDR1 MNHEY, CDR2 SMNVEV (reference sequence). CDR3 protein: CASSLKPGLRTGELFF. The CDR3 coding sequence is TGTGCCAGCAGTTTAAAACCGGGACTTCGAACCGGGGAGCTGTTTTTT.

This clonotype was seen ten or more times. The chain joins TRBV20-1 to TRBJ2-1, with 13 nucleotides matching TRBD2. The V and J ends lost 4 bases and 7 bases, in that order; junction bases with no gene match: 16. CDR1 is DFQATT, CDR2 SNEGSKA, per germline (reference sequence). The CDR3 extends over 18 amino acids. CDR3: CSANSGTSGITLRNEQFF. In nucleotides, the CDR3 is TGCAGTGCTAACTCCGGGACTAGCGGGATTACACTACGGAATGAGCAGTTCTTC.

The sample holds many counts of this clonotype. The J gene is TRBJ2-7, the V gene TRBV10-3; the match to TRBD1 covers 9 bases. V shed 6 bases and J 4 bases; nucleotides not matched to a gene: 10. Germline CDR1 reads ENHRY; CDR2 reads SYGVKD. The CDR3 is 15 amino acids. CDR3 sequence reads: CAIRMSGTGPYEQYF. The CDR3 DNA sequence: TGTGCCATCAGAATGTCCGGGACAGGGCCTTACGAGCAGTACTTC.

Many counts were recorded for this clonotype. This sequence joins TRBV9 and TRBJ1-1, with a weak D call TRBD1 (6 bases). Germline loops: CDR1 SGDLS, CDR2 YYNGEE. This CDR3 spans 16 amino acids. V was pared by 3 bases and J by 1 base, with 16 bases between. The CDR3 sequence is CASSAPTGVPNTEAFF. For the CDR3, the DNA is TGTGCCAGCAGCGCGCCGACAGGTGTGCCGAACACTGAAGCTTTCTTT.

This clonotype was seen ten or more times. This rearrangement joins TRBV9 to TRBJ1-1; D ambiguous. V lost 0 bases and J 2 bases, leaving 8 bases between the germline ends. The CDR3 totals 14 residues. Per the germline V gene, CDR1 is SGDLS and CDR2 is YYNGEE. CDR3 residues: CASSVGGYNTEAFF. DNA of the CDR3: TGTGCCAGCAGCGTAGGCGGCTACAACACTGAAGCTTTCTTT.

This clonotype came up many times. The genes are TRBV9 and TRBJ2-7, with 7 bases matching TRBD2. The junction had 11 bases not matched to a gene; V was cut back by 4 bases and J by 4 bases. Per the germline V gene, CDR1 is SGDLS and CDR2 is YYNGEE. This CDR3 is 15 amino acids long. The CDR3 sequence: CASSPVGFGGYEQYF. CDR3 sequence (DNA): TGTGCCAGCAGCCCCGTTGGTTTCGGGGGGTACGAGCAGTACTTC.

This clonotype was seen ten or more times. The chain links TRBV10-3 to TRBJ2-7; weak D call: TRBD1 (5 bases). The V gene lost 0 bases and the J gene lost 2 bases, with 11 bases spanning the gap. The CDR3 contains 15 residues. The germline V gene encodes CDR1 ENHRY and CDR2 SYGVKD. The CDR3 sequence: CAISESLGQTYEQYF. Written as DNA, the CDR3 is TGTGCCATCAGTGAGTCCTTGGGGCAGACCTACGAGCAGTACTTC.

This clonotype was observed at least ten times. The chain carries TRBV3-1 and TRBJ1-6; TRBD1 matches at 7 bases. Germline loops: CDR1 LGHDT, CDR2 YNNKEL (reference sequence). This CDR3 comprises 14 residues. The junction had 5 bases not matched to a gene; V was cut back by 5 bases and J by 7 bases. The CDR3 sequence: CASSLGQLNSPLHF. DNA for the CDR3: TGTGCCAGCAGCTTGGGACAGTTGAATTCACCCCTCCACTTT.

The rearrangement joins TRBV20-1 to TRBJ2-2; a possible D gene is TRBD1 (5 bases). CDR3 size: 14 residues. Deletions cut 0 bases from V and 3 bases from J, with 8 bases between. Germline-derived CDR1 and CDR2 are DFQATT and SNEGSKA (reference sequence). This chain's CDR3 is CSAREGRYTGELFF. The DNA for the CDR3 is TGCAGTGCTAGAGAGGGGCGGTACACCGGGGAGCTGTTTTTT.

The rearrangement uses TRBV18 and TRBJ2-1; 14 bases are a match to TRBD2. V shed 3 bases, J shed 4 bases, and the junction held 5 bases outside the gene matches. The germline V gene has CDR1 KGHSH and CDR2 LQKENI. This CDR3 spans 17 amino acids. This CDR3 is CASSPGLAGELYNEQFF. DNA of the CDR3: TGTGCCAGCTCACCGGGACTAGCGGGAGAGCTTTACAATGAGCAGTTCTTC.

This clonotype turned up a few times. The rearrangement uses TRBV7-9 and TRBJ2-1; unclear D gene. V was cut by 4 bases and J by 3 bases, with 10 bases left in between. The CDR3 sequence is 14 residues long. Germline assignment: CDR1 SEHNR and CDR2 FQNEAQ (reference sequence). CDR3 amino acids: CASSSQPFYNEQFF. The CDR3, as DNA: TGTGCCAGCAGCTCCCAACCTTTCTACAATGAGCAGTTCTTC.

The CDR3 DNA reads TGTGCCAGTAGTCCGCGGACAGGGGGAGGCACAGATACGCAGTATTTT. Residues: CASSPRTGGGTDTQYF. This rearrangement joins TRBV19 to TRBJ2-3; 10 nucleotides line up with TRBD1. The CDR3 has 16 amino acids. V shed 5 bases and J 1 base; nucleotides not matched to a gene: 6. From germline, CDR1 is LNHDA and CDR2 SQIVND (reference sequence).

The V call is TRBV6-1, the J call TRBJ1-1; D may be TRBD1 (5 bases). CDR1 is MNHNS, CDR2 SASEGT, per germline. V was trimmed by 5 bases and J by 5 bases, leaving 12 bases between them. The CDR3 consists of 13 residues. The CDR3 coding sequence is TGTGCCAGCAGTCACTCTTGGGGGACTGAAGCTTTCTTT. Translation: CASSHSWGTEAFF.

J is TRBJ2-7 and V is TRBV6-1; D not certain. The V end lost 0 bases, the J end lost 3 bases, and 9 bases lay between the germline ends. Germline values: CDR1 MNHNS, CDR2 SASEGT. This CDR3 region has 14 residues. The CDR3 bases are TGTGCCAGCAGTGAAGCGCTCGGTATCTACGAGCAGTACTTC. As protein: CASSEALGIYEQYF.

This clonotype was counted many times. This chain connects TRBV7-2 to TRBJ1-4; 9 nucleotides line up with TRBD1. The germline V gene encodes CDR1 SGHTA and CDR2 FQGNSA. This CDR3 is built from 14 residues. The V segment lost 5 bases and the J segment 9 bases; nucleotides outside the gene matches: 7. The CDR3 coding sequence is TGTGCCAGCAGCGTCGGGACAGGGAGGAAAAAACTGTTTTTT. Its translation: CASSVGTGRKKLFF. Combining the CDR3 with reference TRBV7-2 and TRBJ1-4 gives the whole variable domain GAGVSQSPSNKVTEKGKDVELRCDPISGHTALYWYRQSLGQGLEFLIYFQGNSAPDKSGLPSDRFSAERTGGSVSTLTIQRTQQEDSAVYLCASSVGTGRKKLFFGSGTQLSVL.

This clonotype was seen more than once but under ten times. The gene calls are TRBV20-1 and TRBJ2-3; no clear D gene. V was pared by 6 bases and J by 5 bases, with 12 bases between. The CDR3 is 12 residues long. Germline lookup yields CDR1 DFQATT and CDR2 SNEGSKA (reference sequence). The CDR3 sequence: CSASRLGDTQYF. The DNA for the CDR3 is TGCAGTGCCTCGAGGTTGGGAGATACGCAGTATTTT.

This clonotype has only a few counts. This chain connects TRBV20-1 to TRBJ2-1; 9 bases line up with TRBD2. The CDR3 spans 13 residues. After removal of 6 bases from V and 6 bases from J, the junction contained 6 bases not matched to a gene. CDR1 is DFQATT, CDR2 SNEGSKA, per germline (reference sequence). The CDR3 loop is CSAISGRANEQFF. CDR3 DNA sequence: TGCAGTGCAATTAGCGGGAGAGCCAATGAGCAGTTCTTC.

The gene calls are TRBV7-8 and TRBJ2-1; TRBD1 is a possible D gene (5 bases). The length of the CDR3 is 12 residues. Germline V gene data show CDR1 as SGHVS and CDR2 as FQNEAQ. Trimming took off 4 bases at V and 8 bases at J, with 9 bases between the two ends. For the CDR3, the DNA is TGTGCCAGCAGCTCAGGGTATCATGAGCAGTTCTTC. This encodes CASSSGYHEQFF.

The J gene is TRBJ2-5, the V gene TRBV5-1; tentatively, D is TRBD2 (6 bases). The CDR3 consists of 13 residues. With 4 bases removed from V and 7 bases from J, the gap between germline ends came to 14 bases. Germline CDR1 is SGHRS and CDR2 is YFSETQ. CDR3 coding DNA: TGCGCCAGCAGCCAGGAGGGGACGGGGACCCAGTACTTC. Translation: CASSQEGTGTQYF.

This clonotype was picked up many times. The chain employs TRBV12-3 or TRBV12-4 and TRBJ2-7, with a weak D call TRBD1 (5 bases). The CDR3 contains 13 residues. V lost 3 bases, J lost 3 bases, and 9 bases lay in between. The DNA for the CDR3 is TGTGCCAGCAGTTTCTCTCAGGGCTACGAGCAGTACTTC. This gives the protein CASSFSQGYEQYF.

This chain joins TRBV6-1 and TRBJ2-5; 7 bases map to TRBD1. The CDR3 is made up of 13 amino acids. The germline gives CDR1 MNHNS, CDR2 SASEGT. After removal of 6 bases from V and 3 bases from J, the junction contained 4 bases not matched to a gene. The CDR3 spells CASRRQGKETQYF. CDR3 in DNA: TGTGCCAGCAGAAGACAGGGAAAAGAGACCCAGTACTTC.

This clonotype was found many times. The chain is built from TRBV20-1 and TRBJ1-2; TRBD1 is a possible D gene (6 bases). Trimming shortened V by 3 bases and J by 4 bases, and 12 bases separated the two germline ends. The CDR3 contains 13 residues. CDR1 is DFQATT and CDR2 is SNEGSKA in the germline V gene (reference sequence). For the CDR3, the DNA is TGCAGTGCTAGCCGACAGGAGTCCTATGGCTACACCTTC. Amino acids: CSASRQESYGYTF.

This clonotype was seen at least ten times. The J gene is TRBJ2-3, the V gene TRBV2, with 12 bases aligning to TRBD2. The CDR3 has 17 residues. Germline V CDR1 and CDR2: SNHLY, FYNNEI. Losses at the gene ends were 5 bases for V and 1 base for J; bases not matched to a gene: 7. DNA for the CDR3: TGTGCCAGCAGTCTAGCGGGAGGGCCGGGTCGCACAGATACGCAGTATTTT. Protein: CASSLAGGPGRTDTQYF.

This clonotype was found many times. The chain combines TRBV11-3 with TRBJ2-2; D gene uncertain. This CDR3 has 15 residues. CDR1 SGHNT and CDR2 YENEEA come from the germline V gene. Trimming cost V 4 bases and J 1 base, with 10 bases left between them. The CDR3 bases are TGTGCCAGCAGCTCTCTTTCCGGGAACACCGGGGAGCTGTTTTTT. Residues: CASSSLSGNTGELFF. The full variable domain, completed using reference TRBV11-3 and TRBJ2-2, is EAGVVQSPRYKIIEKKQPVAFWCNPISGHNTLYWYLQNLGQGPELLIRYENEEAVDDSQLPKDRFSAERLKGVDSTLKIQPAELGDSAVYLCASSSLSGNTGELFFGEGSRLTVL.

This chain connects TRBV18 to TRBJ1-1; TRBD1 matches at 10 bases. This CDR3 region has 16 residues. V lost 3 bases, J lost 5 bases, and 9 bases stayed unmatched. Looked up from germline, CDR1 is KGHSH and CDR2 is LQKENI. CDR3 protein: CASSPQGQGPQTEAFF. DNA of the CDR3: TGTGCCAGCTCACCCCAGGGACAGGGGCCGCAGACTGAAGCTTTCTTT.

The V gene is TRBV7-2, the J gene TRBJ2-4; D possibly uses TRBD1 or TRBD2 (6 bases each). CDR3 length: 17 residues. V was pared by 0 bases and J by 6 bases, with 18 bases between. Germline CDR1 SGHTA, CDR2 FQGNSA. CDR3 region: CASSLAIGEGGRNIQYF. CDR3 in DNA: TGTGCCAGCAGCTTAGCCATCGGAGAGGGGGGCAGAAACATTCAGTACTTC.